Presented here are 14 T cell receptor beta chains from one specimen sequenced in a study of T cell clusters in autoimmune cytopenias. Multiplex touch-down PCR amplified TRB using TRB-A and TRB-B pools in one tube. With the multiplex PCR reads reprocessed, TCRdb shows one record per CDR3 protein and no DNA. This repertoire includes 1,500 to 2,000 distinct CDR3 sequences. TRB amplification used 250 ng of peripheral blood genomic DNA. Sequences were obtained from peripheral blood. The origin of the receptors is a human donor with an autoimmune cytopenia, with autoimmune hepatitis or in good health (not recorded which).

According to its frequency, this clonotype is medium-sized. The rearrangement uses TRBV6-2 or TRBV6-3 and TRBJ1-1. The CDR3 length is 13 residues. CDR1 is MNHEY, CDR2 SVGEGT, per germline. CDR3 amino acids: CASSPYRTAEAFF.

The chain is built from TRBV7-6 and TRBJ1-1; TCRdb picks TRBD1, but there is no DNA to check that call. Germline V lookup: CDR1 SGHVS, CDR2 FNYEAQ. The CDR3 is 15 amino acids. Here the CDR3 reads CASSLGGPPRTEAFF.

This chain uses TRBV5-4 with TRBJ2-1; TCRdb lists TRBD1, though no DNA is available to test this call. Germline assignment: CDR1 SGHNT and CDR2 YYREEE (reference sequence). The CDR3 spans 16 residues. CDR3 residues: CASSPVVQSSYNEQFF.

This clonotype ranks as medium-sized in terms of frequency. The rearrangement uses TRBV7-6 and TRBJ2-7; without DNA, the TCRdb call of TRBD1 cannot be checked. Germline V lookup: CDR1 SGHVS, CDR2 FNYEAQ. The CDR3 has 14 amino acids. The CDR3 sequence: CASSLADRGYEQYF.

This clonotype ranks as medium-sized in terms of frequency. This rearrangement joins TRBV5-6 to TRBJ2-1; the D gene TCRdb calls, TRBD2, cannot be checked with no DNA. This CDR3 region has 14 residues. The V gene's germline CDR1 is SGHDT and CDR2 YYEEEE. The CDR3 is CASGTSGSGNEQFF.

The chain combines TRBV28 with TRBJ2-5; the D call of TRBD1 rests on TCRdb alone, since no DNA is present to check it. In germline, CDR1 is MDHEN, CDR2 SYDVKM. There are 15 residues in the CDR3. The CDR3 reads CASSFGAGNQETQYF. Using reference TRBV28 and TRBJ2-5 for the parts outside the CDR3, the full variable domain is DVKVTQSSRYLVKRTGEKVFLECVQDMDHENMFWYRQDPGLGLRLIYFSYDVKMKEKGDIPEGYSVSREKKERFSLILESASTNQTSMYLCASSFGAGNQETQYFGPGTRLLVL.

V gene TRBV5-1 combines with J gene TRBJ2-7; the D gene TCRdb calls, TRBD1, cannot be checked with no DNA. The CDR3 consists of 15 residues. The germline V gene encodes CDR1 SGHRS and CDR2 YFSETQ. CDR3 residues: CASSSEDAPGDEQYF.

This clonotype is labeled medium-sized based on frequency. The V and J genes are TRBV19 and TRBJ1-6; without DNA, the TCRdb call of TRBD1 cannot be checked. CDR1 and CDR2 from the germline V gene are LNHDA and SQIVND (reference sequence). The CDR3 has 16 residues. The CDR3 loop reads CASSLRPGPGGPPLHF. Using reference TRBV19 and TRBJ1-6 for the parts outside the CDR3, the full variable domain is DGGITQSPKYLFRKEGQNVTLSCEQNLNHDAMYWYRQDPGQGLRLIYYSQIVNDFQKGDIAEGYSVSREKKESFPLTVTSAQKNPTAFYLCASSLRPGPGGPPLHFGNGTRLTVT.

V usage is TRBV7-9 and J usage is TRBJ2-7; TCRdb's D call of TRBD2 is untestable without DNA. The CDR3 spans 15 residues. Germline-derived CDR1 and CDR2 are SEHNR and FQNEAQ (reference sequence). Here the CDR3 reads CASSSSSGRSYEQYF.

V and J are TRBV7-6 and TRBJ1-1. Per germline, CDR1 SGHVS and CDR2 FNYEAQ. The CDR3 contains 13 residues. The CDR3 loop reads CASSPDLTTEAFF.

The chain has TRBV7-6 and TRBJ2-7; the TCRdb call, TRBD2, lacks DNA for checking. Germline CDR1 SGHVS, CDR2 FNYEAQ. This CDR3 contains 14 residues. CDR3 sequence reads: CASRRTSGRGEQYF. Full variable domain (outside the CDR3, taken from reference TRBV7-6 and TRBJ2-7): GAGVSQSPRYKVTKRGQDVALRCDPISGHVSLYWYRQALGQGPEFLTYFNYEAQQDKSGLPNDRFSAERPEGSISTLTIQRTEQRDSAMYRCASRRTSGRGEQYFGPGTRLTVT.

The gene calls are TRBV15 and TRBJ2-7; the D call of TRBD1 rests on TCRdb alone, since no DNA is present to check it. Germline V gene sequence: CDR1 LNHNV, CDR2 YYDKDF (reference sequence). This CDR3 spans 13 amino acids. CDR3 protein: CATSSTGGLEQYF.

Its frequency marks this clonotype as medium-sized. The chain links TRBV27 to TRBJ2-5. CDR3 length equals 13 residues. Per the germline V gene, CDR1 is MNHEY and CDR2 is SMNVEV (reference sequence). CDR3 residues: CASSSLYQETQYF.

The chain carries TRBV12-3 or TRBV12-4 and TRBJ1-4; TCRdb's D gene call, TRBD1, goes unchecked for lack of DNA. The CDR3 is 14 residues long. The CDR3 is CASSLEGSFEKLFF.